Listed below are T cell receptor beta chains from one sample, sequenced in a study of blood T cell repertoires in COVID-19. Profiling relied on immunoSEQ multiplex PCR, and the TCRdb table lists in-frame clones only, not all of them. Altogether about 100,000 clones are present, 84% being singletons, with the ten largest covering just under 2%. Sequenced input: peripheral blood. The receptors shown here come from a man between 65 and 85 years old with active or convalescent COVID-19. Each CDR3 is given with its conserved first and last residue. Each record gives: clone size, D gene, J gene, V gene, CDR3 DNA, CDR3 protein. The D gene is left open where the match is weak. Clone size is not always given. Where it is, it says once, few, many or a class for expanded clones.

>.|TRBD1|TRBJ1-2|TRBV19
TGTGCCAGTAGTATGAAGGGGCCGGGACAGGGGGCTTTCTATGGCTACACCTTC
CASSMKGPGQGAFYGYTF
>.|.|TRBJ1-1|TRBV18
TGTGCCAGCTCACTTGGGCCCTCGAAGAACACTGAAGCTTTCTTT
CASSLGPSKNTEAFF
>.|.|TRBJ1-3|TRBV27
TGTGCCAGCAGCACTCAAAGCTCTGGAAACACCATATATTTT
CASSTQSSGNTIYF
>few|.|TRBJ1-2|TRBV5-1
TGCGCCAGCAGCTTGGAAAGTGCAGGGGTGCGTGGCTACACCTTC
CASSLESAGVRGYTF
>.|.|TRBJ2-1|TRBV11-1
TGTGCCAGCAGCTCTGACAGGAATGAGCAGTTCTTC
CASSSDRNEQFF
>few|.|TRBJ1-5|TRBV6-5
TGTGCCAGCAGTTACCTACGAGATCAGCCCCAGCATTTT
CASSYLRDQPQHF
>.|.|TRBJ1-1|TRBV2
TGTGCCAGCAGTGAACAGGGTATGGAACTCAACACTGAAGCTTTCTTT
CASSEQGMELNTEAFF
>.|TRBD1|TRBJ2-7|TRBV28
TGTGCCAGCAGTTTTCCGATACAGGGGGCCAAACCAACTTACGAGCAGTACTTC
CASSFPIQGAKPTYEQYF
>few|TRBD1|TRBJ1-1|TRBV9
TGTGCCAGCAGCGTAACGGGACAGTTAAACACTGAAGCTTTCTTT
CASSVTGQLNTEAFF
>.|.|TRBJ2-3|TRBV3-1/TRBV3-2
TGTGCCAGCAGCCAAGGTTCGGGGGGCCGCACAGATACGCAGTATTTT
CASSQGSGGRTDTQYF
>.|.|TRBJ1-1|TRBV28
TGTGCCGGATCGGGGGTCTCGAACACTGAAGCTTTCTTT
CAGSGVSNTEAFF
>.|.|TRBJ2-1|TRBV20-1
TGCAGTGCTAGTCCTCACAATGAGCAGTTCTTC
CSASPHNEQFF
>.|TRBD1|TRBJ1-1|TRBV2
TGTGCCAGCAGGGGAGGACAGGGGGCCGCACCGCCGAACACTGAAGCTTTCTTT
CASRGGQGAAPPNTEAFF
>.|.|TRBJ1-5|TRBV28
TGTGCCAGCAGTTCCAGGGTCATATTGAATCAGCCCCAGCATTTT
CASSSRVILNQPQHF
>.|TRBD1|TRBJ1-2|TRBV6-5
TGTGCCAGCAAAAAGACAGGGAATGGCTACACCTTC
CASKKTGNGYTF
>.|TRBD2|TRBJ2-5|TRBV5-4
TGTGCCAGCAGCTTGGATCGAGCGGGGGGTAAGACCCAGTACTTC
CASSLDRAGGKTQYF
>few|TRBD1|TRBJ1-1|TRBV5-5
TGTGCCAGCAGCGCAACAGGGGGCCAAGCTTTCTTT
CASSATGGQAFF
>.|.|TRBJ1-6|TRBV6-5
TGTGCCAGCAGTTACATAACAGGACAGAAGAATTCACCCCTCCACTTT
CASSYITGQKNSPLHF
>.|.|TRBJ2-3|TRBV5-4
TGTGCCAGCAGCTTGGGGCCAGGGGCCCGCACAGATACGCAGTATTTT
CASSLGPGARTDTQYF
>.|.|TRBJ2-1|TRBV3-1/TRBV3-2
TGTGCCAGCAGCCCGTCGCGGGGTGGGTACAATGAGCAGTTCTTC
CASSPSRGGYNEQFF
>.|.|TRBJ2-2|TRBV6-6
TGTGCCAGCAGTTATCAGGGGTTCGGGGAGCTGTTTTTT
CASSYQGFGELFF
>few|TRBD1|TRBJ2-2|TRBV7-9
TGTGCCAGCAGGCCGACAGGGGGCTACACCGGGGAGCTGTTTTTT
CASRPTGGYTGELFF
>.|TRBD2|TRBJ2-3|TRBV10-3
TGTGCCATCAGTCCTAGCGGGGGCACAGATACGCAGTATTTT
CAISPSGGTDTQYF
>few|TRBD1|TRBJ1-6|TRBV5-1
TGCGCCAGCAGCTTGGATGACAGGGGAGATTCCAATAATTCACCCCTCCACTTT
CASSLDDRGDSNNSPLHF
>.|TRBD1|TRBJ1-5|TRBV29-1
TGCAGCGTCTCCGGGACAGGGAGCAATCAGCCCCAGCATTTT
CSVSGTGSNQPQHF
>.|TRBD1|TRBJ1-4|TRBV2
TGTGCCAGCAGGAGGACAGGGGGAGAGAATGAAAAACTGTTTTTT
CASRRTGGENEKLFF
>few|.|TRBJ1-3|TRBV11-2
TGTGCCAGCAGCTCTTCACGAGGGGGAAACACCATATATTTT
CASSSSRGGNTIYF
>.|.|TRBJ1-1|TRBV2
TGTGCCAGCAGTGAAGGGACATATACATCTGAAGCTTTCTTT
CASSEGTYTSEAFF
>.|.|TRBJ1-5|TRBV30
TGTGCCTGGAGCCGGGGGGGGTACAATCAGCCCCAGCATTTT
CAWSRGGYNQPQHF
>.|.|TRBJ2-5|TRBV2
TGTGCCAGCGGCCCCTTCCAAGAGACCCAGTACTTC
CASGPFQETQYF
>few|TRBD1|TRBJ1-4|TRBV11-2
TGTGCCAGCAGCTACACGACAGGGGCATTTGAAAAACTGTTTTTT
CASSYTTGAFEKLFF
>.|TRBD1|TRBJ1-1|TRBV6-5
TGTGCCAGCAGGATCCAGGGGGGTGGAGCTTTCTTT
CASRIQGGGAFF
>.|.|TRBJ2-3|TRBV5-6
TGTGCCAGCAGCTTGGTTGGAGACTCAGATACGCAGTATTTT
CASSLVGDSDTQYF
>.|.|TRBJ2-5|TRBV6-5
TGTGCCAGCAGTTACTCCATCGCCTCCTCAGGGACCCAGTACTTC
CASSYSIASSGTQYF
>.|TRBD1|TRBJ2-5|TRBV29-1
TGCAGCGGTCACAGGGGGCAAGAGACCCAGTACTTC
CSGHRGQETQYF
>.|TRBD2|TRBJ2-3|TRBV4-2
TGTGCCAGCAGCCAGGCGGATAGCGGGGGGGCTAAAGATACGCAGTATTTT
CASSQADSGGAKDTQYF
>.|TRBD1|TRBJ1-5|TRBV5-3
TGTGCCAGAAGCTTCCACAACAGGACAGGGCTAGGTCAGCCCCAGCATTTT
CARSFHNRTGLGQPQHF
>.|.|TRBJ1-1|TRBV7-8
TGTGCCAGCAGCTTGACGGACAGGAACACTGAAGCTTTCTTT
CASSLTDRNTEAFF
>.|.|TRBJ2-7|TRBV19
TGTGCCAGTAGGGCGCAGGGCACTGCCTACGAGCAGTACTTC
CASRAQGTAYEQYF
>.|TRBD1|TRBJ2-2|TRBV29-1
TGCAGCGTTAACAGGGGGGCCGGGGAGCTGTTTTTT
CSVNRGAGELFF
>.|.|TRBJ2-7|TRBV27
TGTGCCAGCAGTTCCACCTTCACTAGCTCCTACGAGCAGTACTTC
CASSSTFTSSYEQYF
>.|.|TRBJ1-2|TRBV6-5
TGTGCCAGCAGTTTAACAGGGTTTCACCTCTATGGCTACACCTTC
CASSLTGFHLYGYTF
>.|.|TRBJ1-5|TRBV19
TGTGCCAGTAGTATCGGGCAGGGTTCTAGTCAGCCCCAGCATTTT
CASSIGQGSSQPQHF
>once|TRBD1|TRBJ2-7|TRBV7-2
TGTGCCAGCAGGGCAGGAAGGGACAGGGTATACGAGCAGTACTTC
CASRAGRDRVYEQYF
>.|TRBD2|TRBJ2-3|TRBV11-3
TGTGCCAGCAGCGCGATCGGACTAGCGGGGGCAGATACGCAGTATTTT
CASSAIGLAGADTQYF
>once|TRBD2|TRBJ2-5|TRBV7-8
TGTGCCAGCAGCTTAGGGCGGGGTACTAGCGGGGGGGCTCGGTTTGAGACCCAGTACTTC
CASSLGRGTSGGARFETQYF
>few|TRBD1|TRBJ1-1|TRBV30
TGTGCCTGGAGTATGGGACAGGGCACTGAAGCTTTCTTT
CAWSMGQGTEAFF
>few|TRBD1|TRBJ1-1|TRBV6-5
TGTGCCAGCAGAACTATTCAGGGGGTCCTCGCTGAAGCTTTCTTT
CASRTIQGVLAEAFF